A single T cell receptor beta chain is shown here with its context. What it binds is not known. Germline assignment: CDR1 DFQATT and CDR2 SNEGSKA (reference sequence). The CDR3 totals 16 residues. The V and J ends lost 6 bases and 3 bases, in that order; junction bases with no gene match: 15. The data originate from a study of vaccination and CD4 T cells after COVID-19. Study-wide context: Diagnosis preceded the drawing of post-COVID samples by a median approximately 100 days (range 35 to 161).

Sequencing of the DNA from cultured CD4+ T cells was carried out with the Oncomine TCR Beta short-read assay. TCRdb recomputed calls from the PCR reads with MiXCR, one row per CDR3 protein. Counted here are about 15,000 distinct CDR3 sequences, around 47% occurring once; the ten biggest clones make up about 19%. Regarding time point: late sampling 161 to 241 days after vaccination in three convalescent patients. Indicated treatment: approximately 9-day PBMC culture with coronavirus spike peptide pools or control peptides (ViraFEST assay). This TCR derives from a human donor who had recovered from COVID-19. The chain joins TRBV20-1 to TRBJ2-7; 9 nucleotides line up with TRBD1. The sequencing here drew on CD4+ T cells from blood, cultured in vitro, taken about 7 months after SARS-CoV-2 vaccination. CDR3 nucleotide sequence: TGCAGTGCCCCTCGGCGCTACACGGGACAGGGCTACGAGCAGTACTTC. Amino acid sequence: CSAPRRYTGQGYEQYF.